This TCR beta chain is drawn from a study of regulatory T cells in long-lasting Graves disease. The time point is: persistent/refractory GD, antithyroid drugs over 5 years with positive TRAb. Scientists built the TCR library using RNA that was extracted from PBMCs. The sample holds many counts of this clonotype. This CDR3 has 14 amino acids. CDR1 is GTSNPN and CDR2 is SVGIG in the germline V gene (reference sequence). V was clipped by 2 bases and J by 1 base, with 11 bases between them. Investigators prepared the TCR beta libraries by applying iRepertoire HTBI primers and Arm-PCR of CDR3 regions. TCRdb independently ran MiXCR on the multiplex PCR reads; one entry per CDR3 protein. This table has 300,000 to 500,000 distinct CDR3 sequences, under 25% appearing once.

The clonotype was recovered from a female donor with Graves disease. Sequencing used peripheral blood mononuclear cells (PBMCs), obtained when the disease was refractory, from a patient treated with antithyroid drugs. The V and J genes are TRBV30 and TRBJ1-1; D might be TRBD1 (5 bases). The CDR3 DNA reads as TGTGCCTGGAGTTCGGGACCGTCGAACACTGAAGCTTTCTTT. Protein: CAWSSGPSNTEAFF.